What follows are 11 T cell receptor beta chains derived from one specimen sequenced in a study of shared clonotypes between healthy human individuals. The protocol was immunoSEQ multiplex PCR, while the TCRdb copy is restricted to in-frame clones and leaves out a portion. The sample records approximately 500,000 clones, roughly 78% being singletons. Material for sequencing was PBMCs. These receptors were taken from a middle-aged woman in good health. Some clones in this sample may be carry-over from other donors' samples.

In its sample, this clone was seen once. J is TRBJ2-1 and V is TRBV10-3, with 12 positions matching TRBD2. J lost 7 bases, V lost 11 bases, and 6 bases had no gene match. The CDR3 totals 13 residues. Germline-derived CDR1 and CDR2 are ENHRY and SYGVKD. In DNA, the CDR3 is TGTGCCTCTAGCGGGAGGGCCTGGAATGAGCAGTTCTTC. It yields the protein CASSGRAWNEQFF.

V and J are TRBV28 and TRBJ1-1; possible D gene TRBD1, 5 bases. With 4 bases removed from V and 6 bases from J, the gap between germline ends came to 21 bases. This CDR3 region has 16 residues. Germline V gene lookup returns CDR1 MDHEN and CDR2 SYDVKM. CDR3 sequence reads: CASSSSPGGRGAEAFF. The CDR3 bases are TGTGCCAGCAGTTCCTCCCCCGGCGGAAGAGGGGCTGAAGCTTTCTTT.

The chain links TRBV11-2 to TRBJ2-7, with 10 bases fitting TRBD2. Trimming took 1 base from V and 4 from J; bases not matched to a gene: 4. Germline values: CDR1 SGHAT, CDR2 FQNNGV. The CDR3 loop spans 15 amino acids. DNA for the CDR3: TGTGCCAGCAGCTTAGGGGTAGCGGGAGGTTACGAGCAGTACTTC. Translating gives CASSLGVAGGYEQYF.

The chain couples TRBV5-4 to TRBJ2-2; 10 bases agree with TRBD2. This CDR3 contains 17 residues. V lost 0 bases, J lost 0 bases, and 2 bases stayed unmatched. Germline values: CDR1 SGHNT, CDR2 YYREEE (reference sequence). The CDR3 bases are TGTGCCAGCAGCTTGGGTGGACTAGCGGCGAACACCGGGGAGCTGTTTTTT. This translates into CASSLGGLAANTGELFF.

V usage is TRBV29-1 and J usage is TRBJ2-3; TRBD2 aligns across 8 bases. The length of the CDR3 is 16 residues. J gave up 2 bases and V 6 bases, and 13 bases lay outside the gene matches. Germline lookup yields CDR1 SQVTM and CDR2 ANQGSEA. The CDR3 loop is CSVEPQLADPTDTQYF. The CDR3, as DNA: TGCAGCGTCGAACCCCAACTAGCGGACCCCACAGATACGCAGTATTTT.

This chain joins TRBV7-2 and TRBJ2-2; D remains unclear. The CDR3 runs 16 residues. Germline CDR1 SGHTA, CDR2 FQGNSA. The V and J ends lost 1 base and 0 bases respectively, with 9 bases between them. The chain's CDR3 is CASSLGPLPNTGELFF. CDR3 sequence (DNA): TGTGCCAGCAGCTTAGGACCCCTCCCGAACACCGGGGAGCTGTTTTTT.

This chain links TRBV7-9 with TRBJ1-1; D unresolved. The CDR3 has 13 amino acids. CDR1 SEHNR and CDR2 FQNEAQ come from the germline V gene (reference sequence). The V gene lost 4 bases and the J gene lost 2 bases, with 8 bases spanning the gap. CDR3 in amino acids: CASSSPPNTEAFF. The CDR3 nucleotides read TGTGCCAGCAGCTCCCCCCCTAACACTGAAGCTTTCTTT.

This clone was detected ten times or more. The V gene is TRBV7-2, the J gene TRBJ2-5; 12 nucleotides match TRBD2. The CDR3 is made up of 15 amino acids. CDR1 and CDR2 from the germline V gene are SGHTA and FQGNSA. The J segment lost 4 bases and the V segment lost 5 bases, leaving 5 bases of the junction unmatched. The CDR3 sequence is CASSIGLAGIETQYF. Written as DNA, the CDR3 is TGTGCCAGCAGCATCGGACTAGCGGGAATAGAGACCCAGTACTTC.

The J gene is TRBJ2-3, the V gene TRBV7-9, with a weak D call TRBD1 (5 bases). Trimming shortened V by 5 bases and J by 3 bases, and 15 bases separated the two germline ends. Germline V gene sequence: CDR1 SEHNR, CDR2 FQNEAQ (reference sequence). The CDR3 covers 15 residues. DNA for the CDR3: TGTGCCAGCAGCCGAAAAGGACAAACAACAGATACGCAGTATTTT. The encoded protein is CASSRKGQTTDTQYF.

V usage is TRBV29-1 and J usage is TRBJ1-1, with TRBD1 matching 9 bases. There are 13 residues in the CDR3. With V trimmed by 7 bases and J by 4 bases, 7 bases remained unmatched. Germline-derived CDR1 and CDR2 are SQVTM and ANQGSEA. CDR3 protein: CSETQGASTEAFF. The CDR3 DNA reads as TGCAGCGAAACACAGGGGGCGTCCACTGAAGCTTTCTTT. Using reference TRBV29-1 and TRBJ1-1 for the parts outside the CDR3, the full variable domain is SAVISQKPSRDICQRGTSLTIQCQVDSQVTMMFWYRQQPGQSLTLIATANQGSEATYESGFVIDKFPISRPNLTFSTLTVSNMSPEDSSIYLCSETQGASTEAFFGQGTRLTVV.

As regards this clone: With only one base between it and a far larger clone, this is likely a read error. The identical CDR3 is also encoded by other nucleotide sequences in the sample. V usage is TRBV6-6 and J usage is TRBJ2-2; D is perhaps TRBD2 (5 bases). This CDR3 has 15 amino acids. The V gene's germline CDR1 is MNHNY and CDR2 SVGAGI (reference sequence). The CDR3 DNA follows: TGTGCCAGCACCACCGCACAGACCAACACCGGGGAACTGTTTTTT. Amino acid sequence: CASTTAQTNTGELFF.